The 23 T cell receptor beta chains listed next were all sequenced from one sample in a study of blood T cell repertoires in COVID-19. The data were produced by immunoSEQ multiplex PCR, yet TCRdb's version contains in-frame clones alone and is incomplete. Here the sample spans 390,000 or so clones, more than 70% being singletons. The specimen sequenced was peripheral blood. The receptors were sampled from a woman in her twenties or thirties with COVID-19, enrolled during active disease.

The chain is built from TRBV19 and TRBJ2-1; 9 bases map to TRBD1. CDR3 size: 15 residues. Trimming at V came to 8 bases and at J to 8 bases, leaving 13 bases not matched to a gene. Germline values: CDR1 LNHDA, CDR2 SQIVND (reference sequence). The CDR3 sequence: CASSLRDRVDHEQFF. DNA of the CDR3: TGTGCCAGTTCCCTGAGGGACAGGGTTGACCATGAGCAGTTCTTC.

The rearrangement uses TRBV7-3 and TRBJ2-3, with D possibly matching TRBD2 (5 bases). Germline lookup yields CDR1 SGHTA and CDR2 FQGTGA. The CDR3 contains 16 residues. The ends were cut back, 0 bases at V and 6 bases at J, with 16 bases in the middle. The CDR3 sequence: CASSLTALERGDTQYF. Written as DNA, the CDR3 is TGTGCCAGCAGCTTAACGGCTCTCGAGCGCGGGGATACGCAGTATTTT.

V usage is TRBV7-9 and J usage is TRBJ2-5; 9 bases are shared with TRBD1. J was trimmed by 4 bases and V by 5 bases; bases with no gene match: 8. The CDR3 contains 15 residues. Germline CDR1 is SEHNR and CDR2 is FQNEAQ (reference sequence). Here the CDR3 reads CASSEGTGKGETQYF. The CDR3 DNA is TGTGCCAGCAGCGAGGGGACAGGGAAGGGAGAGACCCAGTACTTC.

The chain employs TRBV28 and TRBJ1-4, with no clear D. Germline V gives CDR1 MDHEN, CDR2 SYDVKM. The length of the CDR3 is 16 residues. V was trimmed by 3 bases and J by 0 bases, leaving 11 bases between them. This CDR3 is CASSFSYRATNEKLFF. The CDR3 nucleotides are TGTGCCAGCAGTTTCTCTTACAGAGCAACTAATGAAAAACTGTTTTTT.

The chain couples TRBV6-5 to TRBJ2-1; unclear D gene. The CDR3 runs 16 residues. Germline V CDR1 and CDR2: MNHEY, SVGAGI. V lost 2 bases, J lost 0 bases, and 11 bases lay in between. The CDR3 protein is CASSYEAASSYNEQFF. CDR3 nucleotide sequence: TGTGCCAGCAGTTACGAGGCGGCAAGCTCCTACAATGAGCAGTTCTTC.

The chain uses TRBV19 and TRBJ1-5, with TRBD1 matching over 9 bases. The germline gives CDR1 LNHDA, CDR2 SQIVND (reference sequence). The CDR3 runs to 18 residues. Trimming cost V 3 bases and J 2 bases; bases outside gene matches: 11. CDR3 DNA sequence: TGTGCCAGTAGTATTCTGGGACAGGGATGGGCTGGCAATCAGCCCCAGCATTTT. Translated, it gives CASSILGQGWAGNQPQHF.

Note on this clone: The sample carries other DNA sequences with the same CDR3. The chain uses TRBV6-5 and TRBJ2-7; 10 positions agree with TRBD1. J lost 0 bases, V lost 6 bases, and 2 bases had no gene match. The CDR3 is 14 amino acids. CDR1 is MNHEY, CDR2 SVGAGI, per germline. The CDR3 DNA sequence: TGTGCCAGCAGCCGGACAGGGGGCTCCTACGAGCAGTACTTC. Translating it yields CASSRTGGSYEQYF.

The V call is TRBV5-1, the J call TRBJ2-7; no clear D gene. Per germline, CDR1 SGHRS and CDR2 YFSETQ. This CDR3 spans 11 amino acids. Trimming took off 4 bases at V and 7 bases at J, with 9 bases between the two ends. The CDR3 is CASSPAEEQYF. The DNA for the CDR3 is TGCGCCAGCAGCCCCGCGGAGGAGCAGTACTTC.

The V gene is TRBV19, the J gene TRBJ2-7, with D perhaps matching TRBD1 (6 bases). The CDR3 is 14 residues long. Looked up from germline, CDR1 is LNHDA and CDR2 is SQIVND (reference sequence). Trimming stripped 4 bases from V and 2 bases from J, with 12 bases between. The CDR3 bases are TGTGCCAGTAGTACTGATACAGGGACCTACGAGCAGTACTTC. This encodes CASSTDTGTYEQYF.

The CDR3 nucleotides are TGTGCCAGAGAGACAGGGGAGGGAAGACGGACCTATGGCTACACCTTC. Its protein product is CARETGEGRRTYGYTF. The chain joins TRBV2 to TRBJ1-2, with TRBD1 identical over 8 bases. V lost 9 bases to trimming and J lost 4 bases; unmatched junction nucleotides: 16. The CDR3 has 16 residues. The germline V gene encodes CDR1 SNHLY and CDR2 FYNNEI.

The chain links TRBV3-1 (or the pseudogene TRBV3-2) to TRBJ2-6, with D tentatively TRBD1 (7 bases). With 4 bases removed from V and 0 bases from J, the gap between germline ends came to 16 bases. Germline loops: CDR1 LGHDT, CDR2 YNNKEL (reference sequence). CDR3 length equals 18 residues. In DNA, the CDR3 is TGTGCCAGCAGCCCATGGGGACAGCGGGTCTCTGGGGCCAACGTCCTGACTTTC. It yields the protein CASSPWGQRVSGANVLTF.

The CDR3 protein is CASSQEYAGSTNYGYTF. Here the CDR3 DNA reads TGCGCCAGCAGCCAAGAGTATGCAGGTTCGACCAACTATGGCTACACCTTC. This sequence joins TRBV4-1 and TRBJ1-2; no clear D gene. V was shortened by 0 bases and J by 2 bases, with 16 bases between the two germline ends. Germline-derived CDR1 and CDR2 are MGHRA and YSYEKL. CDR3 size: 17 residues.

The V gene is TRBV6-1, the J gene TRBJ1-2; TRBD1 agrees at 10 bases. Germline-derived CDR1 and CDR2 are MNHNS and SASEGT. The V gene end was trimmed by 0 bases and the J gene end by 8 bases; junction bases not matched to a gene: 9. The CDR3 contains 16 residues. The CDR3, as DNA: TGTGCCAGCAGTGAAGCGGGGGACAGGGGATTTACGGGCTACACCTTC. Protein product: CASSEAGDRGFTGYTF.

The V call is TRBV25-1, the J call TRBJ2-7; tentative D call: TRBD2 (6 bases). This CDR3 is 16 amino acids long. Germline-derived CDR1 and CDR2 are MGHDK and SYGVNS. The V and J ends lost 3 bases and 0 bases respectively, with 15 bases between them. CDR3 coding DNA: TGTGCCAGCAGTGACTCGCGGGGTCCCCTCTCCTACGAGCAGTACTTC. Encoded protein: CASSDSRGPLSYEQYF.

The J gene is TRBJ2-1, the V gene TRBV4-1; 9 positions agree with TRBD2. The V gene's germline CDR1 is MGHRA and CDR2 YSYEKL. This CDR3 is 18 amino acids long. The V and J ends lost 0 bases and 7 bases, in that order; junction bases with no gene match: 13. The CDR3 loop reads CASSQEPTPAGGPNEQFF. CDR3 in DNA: TGCGCCAGCAGCCAAGAACCTACCCCGGCGGGAGGGCCGAATGAGCAGTTCTTC.

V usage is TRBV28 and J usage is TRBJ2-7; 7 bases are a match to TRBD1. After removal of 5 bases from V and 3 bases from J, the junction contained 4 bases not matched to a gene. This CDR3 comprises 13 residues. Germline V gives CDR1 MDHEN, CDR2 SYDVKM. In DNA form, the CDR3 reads TGTGCCAGCAGTACCAGGGACAGCTACGAGCAGTACTTC. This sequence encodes CASSTRDSYEQYF.

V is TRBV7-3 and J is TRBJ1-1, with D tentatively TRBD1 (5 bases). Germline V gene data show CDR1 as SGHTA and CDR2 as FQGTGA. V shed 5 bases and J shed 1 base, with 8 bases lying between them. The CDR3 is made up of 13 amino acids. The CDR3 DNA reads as TGTGCCAGCAGCGTAGGGGCGAACACTGAAGCTTTCTTT. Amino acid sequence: CASSVGANTEAFF.

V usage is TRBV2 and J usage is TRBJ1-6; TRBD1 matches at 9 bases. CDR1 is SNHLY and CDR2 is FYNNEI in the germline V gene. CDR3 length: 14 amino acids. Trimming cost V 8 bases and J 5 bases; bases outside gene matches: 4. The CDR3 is CASRRDRDNSPLHF. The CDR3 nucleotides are TGTGCCAGCCGCCGGGACAGGGATAATTCACCCCTCCACTTT.

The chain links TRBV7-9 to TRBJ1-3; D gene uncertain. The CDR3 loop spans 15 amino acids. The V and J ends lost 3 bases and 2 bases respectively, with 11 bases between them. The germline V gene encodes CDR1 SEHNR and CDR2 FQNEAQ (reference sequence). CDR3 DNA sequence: TGTGCCAGCAGCTTTTCGAGGGCCCCTGGAAACACCATATATTTT. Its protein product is CASSFSRAPGNTIYF.

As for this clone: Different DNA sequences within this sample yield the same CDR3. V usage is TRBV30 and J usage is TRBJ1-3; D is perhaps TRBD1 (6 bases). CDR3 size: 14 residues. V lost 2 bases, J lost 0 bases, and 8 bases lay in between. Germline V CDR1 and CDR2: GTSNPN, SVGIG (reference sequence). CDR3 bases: TGTGCCTGGAGTAGAGGGGGCTCTGGAAACACCATATATTTT. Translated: CAWSRGGSGNTIYF. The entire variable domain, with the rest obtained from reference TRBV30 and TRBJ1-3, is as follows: SQTIHQWPATLVQPVGSPLSLECTVEGTSNPNLYWYRQAAGRGLQLLFYSVGIGQISSEVPQNLSASRPQDRQFILSSKKLLLSDSGFYLCAWSRGGSGNTIYFGEGSWLTVV.

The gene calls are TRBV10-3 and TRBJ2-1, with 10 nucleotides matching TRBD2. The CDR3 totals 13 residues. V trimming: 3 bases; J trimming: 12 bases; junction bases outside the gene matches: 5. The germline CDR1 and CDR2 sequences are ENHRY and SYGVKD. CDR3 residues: CAISESSGRGQFF. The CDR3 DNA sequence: TGTGCCATCAGTGAATCAAGCGGGAGGGGGCAGTTCTTC.

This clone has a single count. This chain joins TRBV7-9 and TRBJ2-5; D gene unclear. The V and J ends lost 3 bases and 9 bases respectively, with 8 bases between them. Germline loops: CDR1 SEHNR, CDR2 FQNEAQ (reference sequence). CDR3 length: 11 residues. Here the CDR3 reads CASSFEQSQYF. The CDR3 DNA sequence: TGTGCCAGCAGCTTCGAACAGTCCCAGTACTTC.

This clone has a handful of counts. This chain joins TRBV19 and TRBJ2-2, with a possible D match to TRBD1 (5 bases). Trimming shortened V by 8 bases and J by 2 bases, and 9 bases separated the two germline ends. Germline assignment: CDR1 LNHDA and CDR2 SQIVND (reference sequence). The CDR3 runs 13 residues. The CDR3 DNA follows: TGTGCCAGTTCCCAGGGAAACACCGGGGAGCTGTTTTTT. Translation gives CASSQGNTGELFF.